This T cell receptor (beta chain) appears in the sequencing data of a study of T cell responses to AZD1222 COVID-19 vaccine. Study-level information: Recipients boosted at about 4 weeks or about 12 weeks are pooled.

For this clone: Its antigen is still unknown.

Study-level findings and limits: Donors skewed white British and female; clonal diversity was possibly underestimated. Among those given AZD1222, only five or six were seropositive at baseline. Only after the peak T cell response were repertoires sampled.

TCRdb's copy holds only in-frame clones and misses some; the assay was immunoSEQ multiplex PCR. The repertoire holds 90,000 to 150,000 clones, with approximately 91% as singletons. There are 15 residues in the CDR3. With 6 bases removed from V and 5 bases from J, the gap between germline ends came to 16 bases. The germline gives CDR1 LNHDA, CDR2 SQIVND (reference sequence). Source: peripheral blood, taken on day 0 of AZD1222 vaccination. V and J are TRBV19 and TRBJ2-2, with unresolved D. This TCR was recovered from an adult in good health. For the CDR3, the DNA is TGTGCCAGTAGACAAAAACGGGTGGGGACCGGGGAGCTGTTTTTT. It codes for CASRQKRVGTGELFF.